The 17 T cell receptor beta chains in this list originate from one sample, sequenced in a study of identical twins. TCRdb re-called the 5' RACE reads through MiXCR, storing one row per CDR3 protein. The repertoire includes approximately 620,000 distinct CDR3 sequences, over 8.5% of them detected once, and around 0.98% sits in the top ten. These data also featured in a second study, about yellow fever vaccine responses in identical twins.

The sequencing sample was made of PBMCs. These receptors were taken from a woman under 30 in good health.

In this sample, this clonotype turned up a few times. The rearrangement uses TRBV6-5 and TRBJ2-5, with D tentatively TRBD1 (5 bases). V was pared by 0 bases and J by 5 bases, with 16 bases between. The germline gives CDR1 MNHEY, CDR2 SVGAGI. The CDR3 sequence is 16 residues long. The CDR3 DNA reads TGTGCCAGCAGTTACTCGAGATTCAGGGCTGAGGAGACCCAGTACTTC. Amino acids: CASSYSRFRAEETQYF.

In its sample, this clonotype was seen a few times. The chain has TRBV7-2 and TRBJ2-1; 8 bases line up with TRBD2. Germline V gene lookup returns CDR1 SGHTA and CDR2 FQGNSA. The CDR3 has 17 amino acids. V lost 5 bases to trimming and J lost 1 base; unmatched junction nucleotides: 10. The CDR3 DNA is TGTGCCAGCAGCCGCCAGGGTAGCGGGACTTCCTACAATGAGCAGTTCTTC. Translated: CASSRQGSGTSYNEQFF. The full variable domain, in which reference TRBV7-2 and TRBJ2-1 provide the parts outside the CDR3, is GAGVSQSPSNKVTEKGKDVELRCDPISGHTALYWYRQSLGQGLEFLIYFQGNSAPDKSGLPSDRFSAERTGGSVSTLTIQRTQQEDSAVYLCASSRQGSGTSYNEQFFGPGTRLTVL.

This chain joins TRBV4-1 and TRBJ2-1; 12 nucleotides match TRBD2. This CDR3 is built from 17 residues. Trimming took 1 base from V and 9 from J; bases not matched to a gene: 10. Germline V lookup: CDR1 MGHRA, CDR2 YSYEKL. The CDR3 sequence is CASSQVDLGLAGSEQFF. Written as DNA, the CDR3 is TGCGCCAGCAGCCAAGTAGATTTGGGACTAGCGGGCTCTGAGCAGTTCTTC.

The chain uses TRBV6-1 and TRBJ2-3; 7 bases agree with TRBD2. The CDR3 spans 16 residues. V shed 0 bases, J shed 9 bases, and the junction held 12 bases outside the gene matches. CDR1 and CDR2 from the germline V gene are MNHNS and SASEGT. The CDR3 protein is CASSEASGAPKSTQYF. CDR3 nucleotides: TGTGCCAGCAGTGAAGCGAGCGGGGCCCCCAAGTCGACGCAGTATTTT.

This clonotype was recorded a few times. CDR3 DNA sequence: TGTGCCAGCAGTTTGTCCGTTGAAGCTTTCTTT. The encoded protein is CASSLSVEAFF. The chain employs TRBV12-3 or TRBV12-4 and TRBJ1-1; D is unclear. V shed 3 bases and J shed 7 bases, with 6 bases lying between them. This CDR3 has 11 amino acids.

V and J are TRBV6-2 or TRBV6-3 and TRBJ2-1, with 10 bases identical to TRBD1. Germline assignment: CDR1 MNHEY and CDR2 SVGEGT. With V trimmed by 2 bases and J by 9 bases, 16 bases remained unmatched. The CDR3 extends over 18 amino acids. Written as DNA, the CDR3 is TGTGCCAGCAGTTACGATGGTGGATACCCGGACAGGGGGAGTGAGCAGTTCTTC. This translates into CASSYDGGYPDRGSEQFF.

The chain employs TRBV29-1 and TRBJ2-2; D remains unclear. CDR1 is SQVTM, CDR2 ANQGSEA, per germline. CDR3 length: 15 residues. V was clipped by 4 bases and J by 0 bases, with 12 bases between them. CDR3 DNA: TGCAGCGTTGCGGGTCGAAAAGCGAACACCGGGGAGCTGTTTTTT. It encodes CSVAGRKANTGELFF.

With respect to this clonotype: Possible read error: a much larger clone is one base away. V gene TRBV15 combines with J gene TRBJ2-5; weak D call: TRBD2 (6 bases). Germline CDR1 LNHNV, CDR2 YYDKDF (reference sequence). The CDR3 spans 12 residues. The CDR3 sequence is CATNRDRGLPYF. CDR3 bases: TGTGCCACCAACAGAGACCGGGGACTTCCTTACTTC.

The chain carries TRBV4-2 and TRBJ2-1, with D perhaps TRBD1 (6 bases). This CDR3 is built from 15 residues. Trimming took off 0 bases at V and 7 bases at J, with 13 bases between the two ends. Germline V gene sequence: CDR1 LGHNA, CDR2 YNFKEQ. CDR3 DNA sequence: TGTGCCAGCAGCCAAGATTTAGGGGGTGTAAATGAGCAGTTCTTC. Protein: CASSQDLGGVNEQFF.

This clonotype was seen only a few times. The chain couples TRBV7-3 to TRBJ2-7, with D possibly being TRBD2 (6 bases). CDR1 SGHTA and CDR2 FQGTGA come from the germline V gene. The length of the CDR3 is 13 residues. Deletions cut 4 bases from V and 6 bases from J, with 13 bases between. CDR3 region: CASSSQEGLEQYF. CDR3 nucleotides: TGTGCCAGCAGCTCCCAGGAGGGTCTCGAGCAGTACTTC.

The chain uses TRBV12-3 or TRBV12-4 and TRBJ2-7; 9 nucleotides match TRBD2. CDR3 length: 14 amino acids. After removal of 6 bases from V and 2 bases from J, the junction contained 5 bases not matched to a gene. The DNA of the CDR3 is TGTGCCAGCAGGCGACTAGCGGCCCCCTACGAGCAGTACTTC. Translating gives CASRRLAAPYEQYF.

This clonotype was detected only a few times. The genes are TRBV7-3 and TRBJ2-1, with 12 positions matching TRBD2. Germline V gene sequence: CDR1 SGHTA, CDR2 FQGTGA. The V gene end was trimmed by 4 bases and the J gene end by 9 bases; junction bases not matched to a gene: 16. The CDR3 length is 18 residues. For the CDR3, the DNA is TGTGCCAGCAGCTCGGGGAGGCTAGCGGGGGGGCTAAGTCCTGAGCAGTTCTTC. This codes for CASSSGRLAGGLSPEQFF.

The chain links TRBV7-2 to TRBJ2-2; 11 bases line up with TRBD1. CDR3 length: 15 residues. Germline CDR1 is SGHTA and CDR2 is FQGNSA. V was pared by 5 bases and J by 4 bases, with 3 bases of the junction left unmatched. The DNA of the CDR3 is TGTGCCAGCAGCCAGGGACAGGGGGTCACCGGGGAGCTGTTTTTT. This gives the protein CASSQGQGVTGELFF.

The table lists this clonotype with a few counts. The V call is TRBV29-1, the J call TRBJ2-7; 14 nucleotides match TRBD2. Per germline, CDR1 SQVTM and CDR2 ANQGSEA. The CDR3 consists of 14 residues. V lost 6 bases to trimming and J lost 5 bases; unmatched junction nucleotides: 6. CDR3 in amino acids: CSVRGLAGVDEQYF. The CDR3 nucleotides are TGCAGCGTGAGGGGACTAGCGGGAGTAGACGAGCAGTACTTC.

This clonotype has a count of ten or more. The chain carries TRBV29-1 and TRBJ2-5, with D perhaps TRBD1 (6 bases). Looked up from germline, CDR1 is SQVTM and CDR2 is ANQGSEA. The CDR3 is made up of 12 amino acids. V lost 6 bases, J lost 2 bases, and 10 bases lay in between. CDR3 bases: TGCAGCGTATGGACAGTACAAGAGACCCAGTACTTC. It codes for CSVWTVQETQYF.

The chain uses TRBV2 and TRBJ1-1; possible D gene TRBD1, 6 bases. Trimming removed 11 bases from V and 0 bases from J, with 13 bases in between. The CDR3 is made up of 13 amino acids. Looked up from germline, CDR1 is SNHLY and CDR2 is FYNNEI. Written as DNA, the CDR3 is TGTGCCGAGCAGGGGCGGTTGAACACTGAAGCTTTCTTT. This translates into CAEQGRLNTEAFF.

There are many counts of this clonotype. This rearrangement joins TRBV12-3 or TRBV12-4 to TRBJ1-1; 10 bases align to TRBD1. The V and J ends lost 4 bases and 5 bases, in that order; junction bases with no gene match: 4. This CDR3 contains 14 residues. CDR3 DNA: TGTGCCAGCAGTTCAGACAGGGGGCGAACTGAAGCTTTCTTT. Its protein product is CASSSDRGRTEAFF.